This T cell receptor beta chain was recovered during a study of metastatic and nonmetastatic thyroid tumors. Study background: The authors compared repertoires across blood and tumor or nodule tissue from malignant and benign thyroid patients.

Each patient came to thyroid surgery without any prior treatment (of any kind). In its sample, this clone was seen many times. The target antigen is unknown. The CDR3 extends over 12 amino acids. The germline V gene has CDR1 MNHNS and CDR2 SASEGT. V was pared by 2 bases and J by 5 bases, with 5 bases between. Study-wide results and limits: Versus benign nodules, malignant thyroid tumors reportedly had significantly higher TCR beta diversity, in blood and tumor.

Original handling: Building a distant-metastasis classifier for papillary thyroid cancer drew on CDR3 differences across clinicopathological groups. TCRdb re-called clones via MiXCR from the PCR reads. These V and J calls derive from TCRdb rather than the authors' analysis. The table has 25,000 or so clones, 15% to 20% seen once. V usage is TRBV6-1 and J usage is TRBJ2-3, with D tentatively TRBD1 (5 bases). The sequencing input was blood. The TCR was taken from a female donor with papillary thyroid cancer or a benign thyroid nodule (not recorded which). Some clones in this sample may be carry-over from other donors' samples. The CDR3 protein is CASSEQGDTQYF. The CDR3 DNA reads as TGTGCCAGCAGTGAACAGGGAGATACGCAGTATTTT.